This T cell receptor (beta chain) was obtained from a study of CXCR3-negative and CXCR3-positive naive CD8 T cells. Study-wide findings and caveats: Cryopreserved PBMCs had partly decreased CXCR3 expression; fresh PBMCs were used in most assays. Naive CXCR3-positive and CXCR3-negative cells shared similar TRBV-TRBJ usage, unlike memory cells. Between one naive subset and the other, surface CD5 was comparable, and TCR strength was inferred from TRB CDR3 properties.

TRB cDNA libraries were made by UMI-labeled 5' RACE. From its re-call of the 5' RACE reads, TCRdb lists each CDR3 protein once, without DNA. The sample has 69,000 or so distinct CDR3 sequences, and its top ten clones hold over 1.3%. This CDR3 is built from 14 residues. Per the germline V gene, CDR1 is SEHNR and CDR2 is FQNEAQ (reference sequence). Turning to this clonotype: Its antigen is unknown.

The receptor was isolated from a human donor in good health. Some clones in this sample may be carry-over from other donors' samples. The J gene is TRBJ1-2, the V gene TRBV7-9. The sequenced material came from naive CXCR3- CD8+ T cells from blood. Stated subset: CD45RO-CCR7+CD27+CD95- naive CD8+ T cells lacking CXCR3 (TNR3-). The CDR3 region is CASSFGDHNYGYTF.